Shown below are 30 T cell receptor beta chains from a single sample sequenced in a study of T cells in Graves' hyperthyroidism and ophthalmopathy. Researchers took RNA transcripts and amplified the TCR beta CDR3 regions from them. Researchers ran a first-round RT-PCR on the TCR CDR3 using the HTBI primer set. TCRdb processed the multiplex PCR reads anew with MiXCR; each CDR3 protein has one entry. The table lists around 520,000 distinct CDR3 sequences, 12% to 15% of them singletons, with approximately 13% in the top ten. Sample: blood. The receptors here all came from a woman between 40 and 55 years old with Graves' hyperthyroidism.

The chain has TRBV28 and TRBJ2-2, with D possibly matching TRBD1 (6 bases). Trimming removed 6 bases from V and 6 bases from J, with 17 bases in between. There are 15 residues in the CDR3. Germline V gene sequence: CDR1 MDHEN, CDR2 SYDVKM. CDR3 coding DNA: TGTGCCAGCAGCCCACCCGACAGGAATCCCGGGGAGCTGTTTTTT. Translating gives CASSPPDRNPGELFF. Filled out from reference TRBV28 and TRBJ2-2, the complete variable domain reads DVKVTQSSRYLVKRTGEKVFLECVQDMDHENMFWYRQDPGLGLRLIYFSYDVKMKEKGDIPEGYSVSREKKERFSLILESASTNQTSMYLCASSPPDRNPGELFFGEGSRLTVL.

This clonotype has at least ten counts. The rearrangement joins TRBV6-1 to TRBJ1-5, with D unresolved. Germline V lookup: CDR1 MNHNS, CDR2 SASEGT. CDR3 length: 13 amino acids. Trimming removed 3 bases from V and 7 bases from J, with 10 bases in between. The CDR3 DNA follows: TGTGCCAGCAGTGATATCCTCAGGCAGCCCCAGCATTTT. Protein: CASSDILRQPQHF.

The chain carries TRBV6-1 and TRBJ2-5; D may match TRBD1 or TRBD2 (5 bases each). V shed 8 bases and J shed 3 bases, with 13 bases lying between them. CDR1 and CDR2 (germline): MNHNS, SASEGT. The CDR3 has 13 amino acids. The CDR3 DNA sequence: TGTGCCAGCTCGGGGACCGGAGAAGAGACCCAGTACTTC. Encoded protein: CASSGTGEETQYF.

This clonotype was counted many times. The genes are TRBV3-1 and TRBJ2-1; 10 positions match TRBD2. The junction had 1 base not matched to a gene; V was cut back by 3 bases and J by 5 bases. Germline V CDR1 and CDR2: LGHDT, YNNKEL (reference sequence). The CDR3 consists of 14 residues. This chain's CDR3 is CASSHLAGDNEQFF. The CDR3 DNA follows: TGTGCCAGCAGCCACCTAGCGGGAGACAATGAGCAGTTCTTC.

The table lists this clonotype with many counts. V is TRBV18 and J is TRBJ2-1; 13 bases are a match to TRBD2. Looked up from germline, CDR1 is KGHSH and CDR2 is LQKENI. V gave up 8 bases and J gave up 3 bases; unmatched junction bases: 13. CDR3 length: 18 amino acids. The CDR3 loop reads CASRRETSGRTNYNEQFF. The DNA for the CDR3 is TGTGCCAGCCGAAGGGAGACTAGCGGGAGGACCAACTACAATGAGCAGTTCTTC.

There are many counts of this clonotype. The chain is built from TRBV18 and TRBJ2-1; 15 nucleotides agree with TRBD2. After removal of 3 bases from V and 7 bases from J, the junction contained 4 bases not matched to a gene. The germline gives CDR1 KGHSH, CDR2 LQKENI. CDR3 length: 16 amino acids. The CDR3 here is CASSPSGLAGGNEQFF. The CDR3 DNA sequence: TGTGCCAGCTCACCTTCGGGACTAGCGGGAGGTAATGAGCAGTTCTTC.

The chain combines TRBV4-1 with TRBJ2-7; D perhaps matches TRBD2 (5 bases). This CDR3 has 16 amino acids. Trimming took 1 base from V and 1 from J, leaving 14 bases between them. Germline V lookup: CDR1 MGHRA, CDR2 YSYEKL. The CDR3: CASSQGTGRGSYEQYF. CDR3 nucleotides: TGCGCCAGCAGCCAAGGCACGGGGAGAGGATCCTACGAGCAGTACTTC.

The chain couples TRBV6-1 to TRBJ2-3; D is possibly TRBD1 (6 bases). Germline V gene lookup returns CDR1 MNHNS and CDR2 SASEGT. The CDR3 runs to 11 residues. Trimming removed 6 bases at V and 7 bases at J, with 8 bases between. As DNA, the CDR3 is TGTGCCAGCAGCCAGGGGTATACGCAGTATTTT. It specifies CASSQGYTQYF.

The CDR3 sequence is CASRPWTGGTETQYF. The DNA for the CDR3 is TGTGCCAGCAGACCATGGACAGGGGGGACGGAGACCCAGTACTTC. V usage is TRBV6-2 or TRBV6-3 and J usage is TRBJ2-5; 10 bases align to TRBD1. CDR1 is MNHEY and CDR2 is SVGEGT in the germline V gene. CDR3 length: 15 amino acids. With 6 bases clipped from V and 5 bases from J, the junction kept 9 bases outside the gene matches.

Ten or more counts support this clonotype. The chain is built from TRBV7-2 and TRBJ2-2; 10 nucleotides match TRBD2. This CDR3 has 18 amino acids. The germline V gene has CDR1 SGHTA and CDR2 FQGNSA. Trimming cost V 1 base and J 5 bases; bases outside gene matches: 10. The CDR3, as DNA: TGTGCCAGCAGCTTAGTTTCAGCGGGAGGGTTGGGGACCGGGGAGCTGTTTTTT. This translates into CASSLVSAGGLGTGELFF.

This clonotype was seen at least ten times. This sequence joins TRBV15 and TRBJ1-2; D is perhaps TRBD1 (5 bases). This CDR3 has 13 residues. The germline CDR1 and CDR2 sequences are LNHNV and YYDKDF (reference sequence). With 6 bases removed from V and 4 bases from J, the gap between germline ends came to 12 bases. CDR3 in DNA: TGTGCCACCAGAGGGGCAGGAGGCTATGGCTACACCTTC. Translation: CATRGAGGYGYTF.

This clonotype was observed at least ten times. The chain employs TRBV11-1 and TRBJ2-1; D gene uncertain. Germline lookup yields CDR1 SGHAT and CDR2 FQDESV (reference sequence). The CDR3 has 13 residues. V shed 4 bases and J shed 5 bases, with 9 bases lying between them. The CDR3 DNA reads TGTGCCAGCAGCTCCGGACCCGACAATGAGCAGTTCTTC. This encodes CASSSGPDNEQFF.

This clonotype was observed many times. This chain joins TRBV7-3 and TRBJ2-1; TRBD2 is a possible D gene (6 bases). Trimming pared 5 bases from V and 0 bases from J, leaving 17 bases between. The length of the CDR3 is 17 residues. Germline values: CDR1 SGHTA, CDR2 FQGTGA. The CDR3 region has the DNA TGTGCCAGCAGCCCGGGTGGAGGGAGTGGCTCCTACAATGAGCAGTTCTTC. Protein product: CASSPGGGSGSYNEQFF.

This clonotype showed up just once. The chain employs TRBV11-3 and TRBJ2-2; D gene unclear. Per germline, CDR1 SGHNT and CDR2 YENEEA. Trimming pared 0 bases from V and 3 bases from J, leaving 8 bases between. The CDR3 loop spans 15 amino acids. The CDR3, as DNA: TGTGCCAGCAGCTTAGACGGCGGCTACACCGGGGAGCTGTTTTTT. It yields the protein CASSLDGGYTGELFF.

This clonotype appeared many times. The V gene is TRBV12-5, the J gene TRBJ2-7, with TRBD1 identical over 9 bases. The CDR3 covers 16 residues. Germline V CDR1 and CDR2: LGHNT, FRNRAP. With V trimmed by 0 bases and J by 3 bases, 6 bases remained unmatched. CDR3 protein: CASGLVRPDRGYEQYF. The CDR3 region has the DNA TGTGCTAGTGGTTTGGTACGACCGGACAGGGGCTACGAGCAGTACTTC.

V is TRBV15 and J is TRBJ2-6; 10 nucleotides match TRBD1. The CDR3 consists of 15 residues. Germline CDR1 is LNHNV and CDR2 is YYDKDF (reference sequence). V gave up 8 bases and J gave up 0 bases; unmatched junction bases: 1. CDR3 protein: CATGDRGSGANVLTF. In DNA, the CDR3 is TGTGCCACCGGGGACAGGGGCTCTGGGGCCAACGTCCTGACTTTC.

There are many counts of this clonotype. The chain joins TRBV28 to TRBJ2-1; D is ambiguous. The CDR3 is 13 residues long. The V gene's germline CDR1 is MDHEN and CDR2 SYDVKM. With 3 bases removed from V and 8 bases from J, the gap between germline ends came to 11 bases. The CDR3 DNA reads TGTGCCAGCAGTTTTTGGGGTTGGCATGAGCAGTTCTTC. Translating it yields CASSFWGWHEQFF.

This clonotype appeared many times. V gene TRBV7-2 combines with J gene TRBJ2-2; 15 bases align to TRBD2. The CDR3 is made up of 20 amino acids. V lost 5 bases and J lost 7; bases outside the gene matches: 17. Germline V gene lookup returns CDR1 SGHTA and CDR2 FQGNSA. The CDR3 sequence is CASSLRTGTSGRHWVGELFF. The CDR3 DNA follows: TGTGCCAGCAGCCTCCGCACCGGGACTAGCGGGAGGCACTGGGTCGGGGAGCTGTTTTTT.

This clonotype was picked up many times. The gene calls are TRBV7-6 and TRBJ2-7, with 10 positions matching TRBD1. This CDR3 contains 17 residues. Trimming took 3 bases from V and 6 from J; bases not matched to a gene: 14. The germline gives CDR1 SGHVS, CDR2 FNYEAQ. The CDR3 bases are TGTGCCAGCAGCTTGCGGGGCCCCGGGACAGGGGTTATCGAGCAGTACTTC. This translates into CASSLRGPGTGVIEQYF.

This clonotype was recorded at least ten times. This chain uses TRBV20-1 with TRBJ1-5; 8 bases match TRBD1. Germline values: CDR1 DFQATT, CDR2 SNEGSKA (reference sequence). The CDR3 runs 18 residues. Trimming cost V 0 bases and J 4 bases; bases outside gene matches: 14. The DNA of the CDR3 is TGCAGTGCTAGAGACCCCGTAGGACAGGGTCAGGGGAATCAGCCCCAGCATTTT. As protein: CSARDPVGQGQGNQPQHF.

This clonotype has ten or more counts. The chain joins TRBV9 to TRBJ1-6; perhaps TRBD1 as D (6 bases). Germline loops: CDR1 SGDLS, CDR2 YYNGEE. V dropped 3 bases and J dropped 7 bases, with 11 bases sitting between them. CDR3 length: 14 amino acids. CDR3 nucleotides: TGTGCCAGCAGCGAGAGGCAGGGGAATTCACCCCTCCACTTT. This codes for CASSERQGNSPLHF.

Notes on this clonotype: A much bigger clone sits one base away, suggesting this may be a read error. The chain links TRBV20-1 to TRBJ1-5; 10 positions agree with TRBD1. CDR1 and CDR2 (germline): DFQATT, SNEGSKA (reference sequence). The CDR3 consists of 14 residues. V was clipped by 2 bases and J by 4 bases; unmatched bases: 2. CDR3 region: CSARPGQGNQPQHF. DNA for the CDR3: TGCAGTGCTAGACCGGGACAGGGGAATCAGCCCCAGCATTTT.

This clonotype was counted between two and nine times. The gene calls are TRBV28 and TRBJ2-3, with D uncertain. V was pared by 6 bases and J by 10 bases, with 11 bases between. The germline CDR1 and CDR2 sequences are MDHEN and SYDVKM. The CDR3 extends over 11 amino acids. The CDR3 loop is CASSPFIAQYF. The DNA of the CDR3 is TGTGCCAGCAGCCCTTTTATTGCGCAGTATTTT. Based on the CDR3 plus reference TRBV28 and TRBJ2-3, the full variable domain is DVKVTQSSRYLVKRTGEKVFLECVQDMDHENMFWYRQDPGLGLRLIYFSYDVKMKEKGDIPEGYSVSREKKERFSLILESASTNQTSMYLCASSPFIAQYFGPGTRLTVL.

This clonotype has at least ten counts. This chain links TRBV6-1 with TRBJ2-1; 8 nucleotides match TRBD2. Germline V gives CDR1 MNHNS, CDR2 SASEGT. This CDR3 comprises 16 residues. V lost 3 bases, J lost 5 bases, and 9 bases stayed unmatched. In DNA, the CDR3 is TGTGCCAGCAGTGAGGCTCGCGGGAGGATTGACAATGAGCAGTTCTTC. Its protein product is CASSEARGRIDNEQFF.

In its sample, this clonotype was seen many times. The chain's CDR3 is CASSPVGTSRPDTQYF. In nucleotides, the CDR3 is TGCGCCAGCAGTCCCGTCGGGACTAGCCGACCAGATACGCAGTATTTT. The V and J genes are TRBV4-1 and TRBJ2-3; 9 nucleotides agree with TRBD2. The CDR3 contains 16 residues. Germline trimming cut 6 bases from V and 4 bases from J; bases unmatched to any gene: 11. Germline V gene lookup returns CDR1 MGHRA and CDR2 YSYEKL.

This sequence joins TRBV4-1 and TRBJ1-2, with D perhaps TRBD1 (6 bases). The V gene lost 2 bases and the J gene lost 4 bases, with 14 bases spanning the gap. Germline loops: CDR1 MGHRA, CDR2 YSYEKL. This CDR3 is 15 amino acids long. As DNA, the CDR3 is TGCGCCAGCAGCCAAACCCGACAGGATCCCTATGGCTACACCTTC. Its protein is CASSQTRQDPYGYTF.

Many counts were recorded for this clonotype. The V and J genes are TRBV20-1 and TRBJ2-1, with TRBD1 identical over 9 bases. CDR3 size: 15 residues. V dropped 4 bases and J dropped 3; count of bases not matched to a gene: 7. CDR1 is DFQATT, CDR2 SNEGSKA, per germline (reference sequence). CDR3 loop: CSATGTGRFYNEQFF. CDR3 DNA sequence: TGCAGTGCTACCGGGACAGGGCGTTTCTACAATGAGCAGTTCTTC.

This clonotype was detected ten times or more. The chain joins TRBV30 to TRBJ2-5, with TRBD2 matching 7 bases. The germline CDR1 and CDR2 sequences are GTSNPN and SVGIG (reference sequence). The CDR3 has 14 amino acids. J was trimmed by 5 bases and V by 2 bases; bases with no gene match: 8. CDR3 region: CAWSPMTSRETQYF. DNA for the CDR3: TGTGCCTGGAGTCCAATGACTAGCCGGGAGACCCAGTACTTC.

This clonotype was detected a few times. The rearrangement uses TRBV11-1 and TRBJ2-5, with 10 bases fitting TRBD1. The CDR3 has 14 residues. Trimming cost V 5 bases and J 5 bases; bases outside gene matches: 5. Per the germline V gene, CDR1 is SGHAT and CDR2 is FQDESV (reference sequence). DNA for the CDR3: TGTGCCAGCAGCCGGGGACAGGGGAAGGAGACCCAGTACTTC. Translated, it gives CASSRGQGKETQYF.

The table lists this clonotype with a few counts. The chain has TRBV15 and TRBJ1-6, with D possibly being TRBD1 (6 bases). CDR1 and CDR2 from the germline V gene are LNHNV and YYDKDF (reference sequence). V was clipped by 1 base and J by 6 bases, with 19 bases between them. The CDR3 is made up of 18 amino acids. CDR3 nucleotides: TGTGCCACCAGCAGAGTCTATGACGGGACACCACTTAATTCACCCCTCCACTTT. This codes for CATSRVYDGTPLNSPLHF.